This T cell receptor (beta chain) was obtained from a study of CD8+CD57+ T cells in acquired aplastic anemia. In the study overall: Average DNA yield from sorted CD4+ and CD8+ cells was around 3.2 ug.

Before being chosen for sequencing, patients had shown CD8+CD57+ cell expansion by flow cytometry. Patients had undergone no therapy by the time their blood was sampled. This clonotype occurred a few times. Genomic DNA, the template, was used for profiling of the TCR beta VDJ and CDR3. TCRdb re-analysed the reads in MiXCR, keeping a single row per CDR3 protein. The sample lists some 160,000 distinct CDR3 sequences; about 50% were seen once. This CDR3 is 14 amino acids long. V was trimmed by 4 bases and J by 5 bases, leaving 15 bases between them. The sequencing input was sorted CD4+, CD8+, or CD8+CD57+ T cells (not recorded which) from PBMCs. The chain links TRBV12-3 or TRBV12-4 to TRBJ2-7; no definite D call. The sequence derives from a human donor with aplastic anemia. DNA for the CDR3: TGTGCCAGCAGTTGGGATACAACCACTCACGAGCAGTACTTC. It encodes CASSWDTTTHEQYF.